The T cell receptor beta chain under discussion was sequenced for a study of CD8+ T cells in alopecia areata. Study-wide points: Affected lesional scalp, above all in alopecia totalis/universalis, was more clonal than normal scalp.

Trimming cost V 4 bases and J 2 bases, with 10 bases left between them. Germline loops: CDR1 MDHEN, CDR2 SYDVKM. This CDR3 spans 14 amino acids. RNA was extracted and reverse transcribed into cDNA as the sequencing template. Data came from immunoSEQ multiplex PCR; TCRdb stores just in-frame clones and leaves some out. The profile shows approximately 99,000 clones, approximately 61% of them singletons. Turning to this clone: Its specificity is unknown.

This chain joins TRBV28 and TRBJ2-3; possible D gene TRBD2, 6 bases. Sequenced input: NKG2D-low CD8+ T cells sorted from blood. The clonotype was recovered from a human donor with alopecia areata. The CDR3 DNA is TGTGCCAGCAGTTCCCTGGACTACACAGATACGCAGTATTTT. Its translation is CASSSLDYTDTQYF. The full variable domain, with the rest looked up from reference TRBV28 and TRBJ2-3, is DVKVTQSSRYLVKRTGEKVFLECVQDMDHENMFWYRQDPGLGLRLIYFSYDVKMKEKGDIPEGYSVSREKKERFSLILESASTNQTSMYLCASSSLDYTDTQYFGPGTRLTVL.